The 4 T cell receptor beta chains reported below all come from one sample, sequenced in a study of T cells expressing NK-cell markers. TCRdb derives one entry per CDR3 protein from the 5' RACE reads, leaving out DNA. Across some 440,000 distinct CDR3 sequences, the top ten clones capture 1.4% of the sample. The material sequenced was blood T cells: a sorted CD56 or NKG2C T cell subset, CD4+ or CD8+ T cells, or bulk PBMC T cells (not recorded which). These receptors came from a woman in her forties or fifties in good health.

The chain carries TRBV24-1 and TRBJ2-3; lacking DNA, the TRBD2 call made by TCRdb goes unchecked. The CDR3 is 18 residues long. Germline V gene lookup returns CDR1 KGHDR and CDR2 SFDVKD. CDR3: CATSDLQQAGLSTDTQYF.

The chain combines TRBV6-2 or TRBV6-3 with TRBJ1-2. Germline CDR1 is MNHEY and CDR2 is SVGEGT. The CDR3 has 11 amino acids. CDR3 in amino acids: CASRLQVLYTF.

The chain combines TRBV5-1 with TRBJ1-4. This CDR3 comprises 16 residues. Looked up from germline, CDR1 is SGHRS and CDR2 is YFSETQ. The CDR3 is CASSVGQGPTNEKLFF.

The chain couples TRBV28 to TRBJ2-1; the D call from TCRdb, TRBD2, cannot be confirmed without DNA. The CDR3 sequence is 21 residues long. Germline CDR1 MDHEN, CDR2 SYDVKM. CDR3 sequence reads: CASSFVPGLAARTGSYNEQFF.